These 30 T cell receptor beta chains were all obtained from the same sample, sequenced in a study of cytomegalovirus exposure and HLA in healthy donors. Primers included in the PCR were 60 Vbeta and 13 Jbeta primers. Here immunoSEQ multiplex PCR was the method, and the copy in TCRdb shows in-frame clones only, minus some. In the table there are approximately 130,000 clones, 70% to 75% of which are singletons. The sequenced sample was PBMCs. These TCRs come from a young man in good health and CMV-seronegative.

The rearrangement links TRBV5-6 to TRBJ1-5; 8 nucleotides align to TRBD1. Germline loops: CDR1 SGHDT, CDR2 YYEEEE. This CDR3 is 15 amino acids long. Losses at the gene ends were 0 bases for V and 3 bases for J; bases not matched to a gene: 2. CDR3 protein: CASSLGQGNNQPQHF. The CDR3 region has the DNA TGTGCCAGCAGCTTGGGACAGGGGAACAATCAGCCCCAGCATTTT.

This chain uses TRBV6-1 with TRBJ2-3, with 9 bases aligning to TRBD2. Germline CDR1 and CDR2: MNHNS and SASEGT. The CDR3 totals 15 residues. J lost 5 bases, V lost 7 bases, and 10 bases had no gene match. This CDR3 is CASKRGAGGEDTQYF. As DNA, the CDR3 is TGTGCCAGCAAGCGGGGAGCGGGGGGAGAAGATACGCAGTATTTT.

This chain uses TRBV5-1 with TRBJ2-2; D is possibly TRBD2 (5 bases). The CDR3 has 13 residues. With 1 base removed from V and 5 bases from J, the gap between germline ends came to 6 bases. CDR1 is SGHRS and CDR2 is YFSETQ in the germline V gene. The CDR3 DNA sequence: TGCGCCAGCAGCTTGAGGGAGACCGGGGAGCTGTTTTTT. This sequence encodes CASSLRETGELFF. Drawing the rest from reference TRBV5-1 and TRBJ2-2, the complete variable domain is KAGVTQTPRYLIKTRGQQVTLSCSPISGHRSVSWYQQTPGQGLQFLFEYFSETQRNKGNFPGRFSGRQFSNSRSEMNVSTLELGDSALYLCASSLRETGELFFGEGSRLTVL.

The rearrangement joins TRBV19 to TRBJ2-5, with 8 bases identical to TRBD1. The CDR3 sequence is 15 residues long. Germline values: CDR1 LNHDA, CDR2 SQIVND (reference sequence). The V segment lost 4 bases and the J segment 4 bases; nucleotides outside the gene matches: 8. CDR3 region: CASSTGQGGSETQYF. CDR3 nucleotide sequence: TGTGCCAGTAGTACCGGACAGGGAGGTTCAGAGACCCAGTACTTC.

The CDR3 DNA reads as TGTGCCAGTAGTATAGCGGGCCCGGGAATAGGGGAGCAGTACTTC. As protein: CASSIAGPGIGEQYF. This chain uses TRBV19 with TRBJ2-7; TRBD2 might be the D (5 bases). Germline lookup yields CDR1 LNHDA and CDR2 SQIVND (reference sequence). Trimming took off 1 base at V and 7 bases at J, with 17 bases between the two ends. There are 15 residues in the CDR3.

V and J are TRBV2 and TRBJ2-2; D ambiguous. V was pared by 3 bases and J by 0 bases, with 8 bases between. Germline V CDR1 and CDR2: SNHLY, FYNNEI. The CDR3 runs 15 residues. This CDR3 is CASSDRQSNTGELFF. The CDR3, as DNA: TGTGCCAGCAGTGACAGACAATCGAACACCGGGGAGCTGTTTTTT. Full variable domain (remainder filled in from reference TRBV2 and TRBJ2-2): EPEVTQTPSHQVTQMGQEVILRCVPISNHLYFYWYRQILGQKVEFLVSFYNNEISEKSEIFDDQFSVERPDGSNFTLKIRSTKLEDSAMYFCASSDRQSNTGELFFGEGSRLTVL.

This clone was found once. One end of the junction varies from germline; a read error may be responsible. The V call is TRBV12-5, the J call TRBJ2-5; D might be TRBD2 (6 bases). This CDR3 region has 13 residues. Germline V CDR1 and CDR2: LGHNT, FRNRAP. CDR3 sequence (DNA): TGTGCTAGTGCTTTGGGGGGAGGAGAGACCCAGTACTTC. It translates to CASALGGGETQYF.

This chain links TRBV29-1 with TRBJ1-1; D not resolved. Germline lookup yields CDR1 SQVTM and CDR2 ANQGSEA. Trimming pared 8 bases from V and 10 bases from J, leaving 8 bases between. The CDR3 is made up of 8 amino acids. The CDR3 reads CSSPGAFF. The DNA for the CDR3 is TGCAGCTCCCCAGGAGCTTTCTTT.

This clone was seen a handful of times. The rearrangement links TRBV4-2 to TRBJ2-1; maybe TRBD2 (5 bases). Germline V CDR1 and CDR2: LGHNA, YNFKEQ. V was clipped by 1 base and J by 8 bases, with 12 bases between them. This CDR3 has 14 residues. The CDR3 DNA reads TGTGCCAGCAGCCAAGGGGTAGCGAGCGATGAGCAGTTCTTC. Protein sequence: CASSQGVASDEQFF.

V gene TRBV7-6 combines with J gene TRBJ1-1; a weak D match, TRBD1 (5 bases). The length of the CDR3 is 13 residues. Germline CDR1 is SGHVS and CDR2 is FNYEAQ. The V end was cut by 5 bases, the J end by 3 bases, with 10 bases between. The CDR3 here is CASSRTGDTEAFF. The CDR3 nucleotides are TGTGCCAGCAGCCGAACAGGAGACACTGAAGCTTTCTTT.

This clone was found a few times. The rearrangement links TRBV4-1 to TRBJ1-4, with 8 bases matching TRBD1. The junction had 4 bases not matched to a gene; V was cut back by 1 base and J by 6 bases. The CDR3 loop spans 15 amino acids. The germline V gene encodes CDR1 MGHRA and CDR2 YSYEKL. The CDR3 spells CASSQVGTGYEKLFF. CDR3 in DNA: TGCGCCAGCAGCCAAGTAGGGACAGGCTATGAAAAACTGTTTTTT.

This clone was seen ten or more times. V usage is TRBV2 and J usage is TRBJ1-3, with a weak D call TRBD1 (5 bases). Germline V CDR1 and CDR2: SNHLY, FYNNEI. CDR3 length equals 15 residues. Trimming stripped 3 bases from V and 0 bases from J, with 9 bases between. The CDR3 reads CASSDQGSSGNTIYF. CDR3 bases: TGTGCCAGCAGTGATCAGGGTTCCTCTGGAAACACCATATATTTT.

Written as DNA, the CDR3 is TGTGCCAGCAGGTGGACTAGCGGGTCAGATACGCAGTATTTT. This gives the protein CASRWTSGSDTQYF. The J gene is TRBJ2-3, the V gene TRBV27, with 11 bases fitting TRBD2. CDR1 and CDR2 from the germline V gene are MNHEY and SMNVEV (reference sequence). This CDR3 region has 14 residues. Germline trimming cut 6 bases from V and 4 bases from J; bases unmatched to any gene: 3.

The table lists this clone with a few counts. The chain carries TRBV10-3 and TRBJ2-3; 8 nucleotides line up with TRBD1. Germline values: CDR1 ENHRY, CDR2 SYGVKD. The CDR3 runs 12 residues. Trimming at V came to 7 bases and at J to 9 bases, leaving 6 bases not matched to a gene. This CDR3 is CAIMDRDMTQYF. CDR3 sequence (DNA): TGTGCCATCATGGACAGGGATATGACGCAGTATTTT.

The chain has TRBV29-1 and TRBJ2-1, with 7 positions matching TRBD2. J lost 6 bases, V lost 2 bases, and 1 base had no gene match. This CDR3 has 12 amino acids. Germline CDR1 and CDR2: SQVTM and ANQGSEA. In nucleotides, the CDR3 is TGCAGCGTTGAATGGGGGGGCAATGAGCAGTTCTTC. This translates into CSVEWGGNEQFF.

Only one count was recorded for this clone. The chain employs TRBV5-1 and TRBJ2-5; 7 bases map to TRBD1. Germline CDR1 is SGHRS and CDR2 is YFSETQ. Trimming cost V 0 bases and J 6 bases; bases outside gene matches: 5. The CDR3 loop spans 14 amino acids. For the CDR3, the DNA is TGCGCCAGCAGCTTGGGAGGGGGCAGCCAGACCCAGTACTTC. Amino acid sequence: CASSLGGGSQTQYF.

V is TRBV6-5 and J is TRBJ2-3, with D maybe TRBD1 (6 bases). CDR3 length equals 15 residues. Between the trimmed V and J ends, which lost 5 bases and 8 bases, there was a span of 20 bases. From germline, CDR1 is MNHEY and CDR2 SVGAGI. DNA of the CDR3: TGTGCCAGCAGTCCCGGCCGGACAGCGCGCCGTACGCAGTATTTT. Encoded protein: CASSPGRTARRTQYF.

J is TRBJ1-2 and V is TRBV4-2; D unresolved. The CDR3 loop spans 17 amino acids. Trimming cost V 3 bases and J 3 bases, with 20 bases left between them. CDR1 LGHNA and CDR2 YNFKEQ come from the germline V gene. CDR3 sequence reads: CASSQRNPGLDYYGYTF. In DNA, the CDR3 is TGTGCCAGCAGCCAGAGGAATCCCGGACTCGACTACTATGGCTACACCTTC.

This chain joins TRBV30 and TRBJ2-3, with 7 bases identical to TRBD1. The germline V gene has CDR1 GTSNPN and CDR2 SVGIG (reference sequence). CDR3 length equals 13 residues. With 4 bases clipped from V and 6 bases from J, the junction kept 7 bases outside the gene matches. As DNA, the CDR3 is TGTGCCTGGAATTATCTCAGGGGGGATACGCAGTATTTT. Protein product: CAWNYLRGDTQYF.

The chain recombines TRBV29-1 with TRBJ1-1; TRBD1 might be the D (5 bases). There are 12 residues in the CDR3. V was trimmed by 6 bases and J by 4 bases, leaving 12 bases between them. The V gene's germline CDR1 is SQVTM and CDR2 ANQGSEA. The chain's CDR3 is CSVQGLFTEAFF. Here the CDR3 DNA reads TGCAGCGTCCAGGGTTTGTTCACTGAAGCTTTCTTT.

This clone has only one observation. The CDR3 nucleotides are TGTGCCAGCTATTCTGGAAACACCATATATTTT. The encoded protein is CASYSGNTIYF. The genes are TRBV6-5 and TRBJ1-3; the D is unclear. The CDR3 totals 11 residues. V was pared by 8 bases and J by 1 base, with 3 bases between. Germline CDR1 MNHEY, CDR2 SVGAGI.

There are a few counts of this clone. The V gene is TRBV19, the J gene TRBJ2-3, with a possible D match to TRBD2 (5 bases). CDR1 LNHDA and CDR2 SQIVND come from the germline V gene (reference sequence). CDR3 length: 14 residues. The germline V and J ends were trimmed by 6 bases and 0 bases, with 10 bases remaining between them. This CDR3 reads CASRPSTSTDTQYF. DNA of the CDR3: TGTGCCAGTAGACCTAGCACTAGCACAGATACGCAGTATTTT.

This clone was observed a handful of times. This chain links TRBV5-4 with TRBJ1-5; TRBD1 agrees at 8 bases. Germline CDR1 reads SGHNT; CDR2 reads YYREEE (reference sequence). The CDR3 is 14 amino acids. V shed 4 bases and J 6 bases; nucleotides not matched to a gene: 6. The CDR3 nucleotides read TGTGCCAGCAGCATACAGGGGGTTGGTCAGCCCCAGCATTTT. Its protein product is CASSIQGVGQPQHF.

The CDR3 loop reads CASSRYQEGSDTQYF. The DNA of the CDR3 is TGTGCCAGCAGCCGATATCAGGAAGGATCAGATACGCAGTATTTT. V usage is TRBV7-2 and J usage is TRBJ2-3; D remains ambiguous. This CDR3 is 15 amino acids long. Per the germline V gene, CDR1 is SGHTA and CDR2 is FQGNSA. V was shortened by 5 bases and J by 4 bases, with 16 bases between the two germline ends.

This clone was recorded a few times. V gene TRBV28 combines with J gene TRBJ2-7; no clear D. V dropped 2 bases and J dropped 6 bases, with 5 bases sitting between them. CDR3 length equals 11 residues. Germline V gives CDR1 MDHEN, CDR2 SYDVKM. CDR3: CASSLLREQYF. In DNA form, the CDR3 reads TGTGCCAGCAGTTTACTCCGCGAGCAGTACTTC.

This clone has only one observation. The CDR3 loop reads CAWSVLGARDQPQHF. The CDR3 DNA follows: TGTGCCTGGAGTGTACTTGGGGCCCGCGATCAGCCCCAGCATTTT. The chain joins TRBV30 to TRBJ1-5; D possibly corresponds to TRBD1 (5 bases). The CDR3 loop spans 15 amino acids. Looked up from germline, CDR1 is GTSNPN and CDR2 is SVGIG (reference sequence). V lost 0 bases to trimming and J lost 5 bases, with 14 bases between them. Full variable domain (rest looked up from reference TRBV30 and TRBJ1-5): SQTIHQWPATLVQPVGSPLSLECTVEGTSNPNLYWYRQAAGRGLQLLFYSVGIGQISSEVPQNLSASRPQDRQFILSSKKLLLSDSGFYLCAWSVLGARDQPQHFGDGTRLSIL.

In its sample, this clone was seen once. CDR3 coding DNA: TGTGCCCCCCCGTTTATTGGGCACACTGAAGCTTTCTTT. This gives the protein CAPPFIGHTEAFF. The chain is built from TRBV30 and TRBJ1-1; D uncertain. In germline, CDR1 is GTSNPN, CDR2 SVGIG (reference sequence). V was clipped by 8 bases and J by 3 bases, with 16 bases between them. The CDR3 is 13 amino acids.

The rearrangement uses TRBV28 and TRBJ2-3; D may be TRBD1 (6 bases). CDR3 length equals 16 residues. V dropped 5 bases and J dropped 0 bases, with 15 bases sitting between them. In germline, CDR1 is MDHEN, CDR2 SYDVKM. The CDR3 loop reads CASSVVQGSSTDTQYF. The CDR3 DNA reads as TGTGCCAGCAGTGTCGTACAGGGTAGCAGCACAGATACGCAGTATTTT.

This chain links TRBV11-2 with TRBJ1-1, with D unresolved. The CDR3 contains 15 residues. Trimming stripped 3 bases from V and 4 bases from J, with 15 bases between. The germline CDR1 and CDR2 sequences are SGHAT and FQNNGV. This CDR3 is CASSFPSGMRTEAFF. The DNA for the CDR3 is TGTGCCAGCAGCTTTCCTTCCGGTATGCGCACTGAAGCTTTCTTT.

CDR3 sequence reads: CASSQDQHGTSTNEQFF. The CDR3 DNA sequence: TGCGCCAGCAGCCAAGATCAACACGGGACTAGCACCAATGAGCAGTTCTTC. The J gene is TRBJ2-1, the V gene TRBV4-3; 9 positions match TRBD2. The CDR3 totals 17 residues. The V gene end was trimmed by 0 bases and the J gene end by 6 bases; junction bases not matched to a gene: 9. From germline, CDR1 is LGHNA and CDR2 YSLEER.